This passage covers 31 T cell receptor beta chains from one sample sequenced in a study of lymphopenia after photon versus proton radiotherapy. Only in-frame clones appear in the TCRdb table, and some are missing; sequencing was by immunoSEQ multiplex PCR. This table has about 30,000 clones, nearly 95% appearing once. The sequencing used peripheral blood, collected from a patient treated with photon-based radiotherapy. The receptor set was obtained from a woman aged 45 to 65 with cholangiocarcinoma.

This chain uses TRBV6-6 with TRBJ1-1; D is possibly TRBD1 (6 bases). Per the germline V gene, CDR1 is MNHNY and CDR2 is SVGAGI (reference sequence). The V end lost 2 bases, the J end lost 1 base, and 11 bases lay between the germline ends. The CDR3 has 15 amino acids. For the CDR3, the DNA is TGTGCCAGCAGTTACGCTGGGACAAGGAACACTGAAGCTTTCTTT. This encodes CASSYAGTRNTEAFF.

The chain employs TRBV6-5 and TRBJ1-3; D unresolved. The CDR3 runs to 13 residues. Germline V gives CDR1 MNHEY, CDR2 SVGAGI. Trimming pared 0 bases from V and 7 bases from J, leaving 7 bases between. In DNA, the CDR3 is TGTGCCAGCAGTTACTCGCCTACGAACACCATATATTTT. The encoded protein is CASSYSPTNTIYF.

CDR3 sequence: CATTGGPGQTYEQYF. CDR3 DNA sequence: TGTGCCACCACCGGGGGTCCGGGACAGACCTACGAGCAGTACTTC. The genes are TRBV6-1 and TRBJ2-7; TRBD1 might be the D (7 bases). The CDR3 spans 15 residues. Trimming took 10 bases from V and 2 from J, leaving 21 bases between them. CDR1 and CDR2 (germline): MNHNS, SASEGT.

The genes are TRBV5-1 and TRBJ1-5, with a weak D call TRBD1 (5 bases). Germline V gives CDR1 SGHRS, CDR2 YFSETQ. This CDR3 has 14 amino acids. The V end was cut by 0 bases, the J end by 3 bases, with 7 bases between. The CDR3 loop is CASSLGQPNQPQHF. Written as DNA, the CDR3 is TGCGCCAGCAGCTTGGGACAGCCCAATCAGCCCCAGCATTTT.

Here the CDR3 DNA reads TGTGCCTGGAGCAGGGACAGCTCCTACGAGCAGTACTTC. Its translation is CAWSRDSSYEQYF. The chain recombines TRBV30 with TRBJ2-7; 7 nucleotides match TRBD1. The CDR3 has 13 residues. V was clipped by 3 bases and J by 0 bases; unmatched bases: 2. Germline V gene lookup returns CDR1 GTSNPN and CDR2 SVGIG (reference sequence).

The chain combines TRBV6-6 with TRBJ2-1; D not certain. Trimming shortened V by 2 bases and J by 3 bases, and 5 bases separated the two germline ends. The CDR3 sequence is 13 residues long. Germline V gene data show CDR1 as MNHNY and CDR2 as SVGAGI (reference sequence). The chain's CDR3 is CASSYRDYNEQFF. In nucleotides, the CDR3 is TGTGCCAGCAGTTACAGGGACTACAATGAGCAGTTCTTC.

V gene TRBV5-1 combines with J gene TRBJ2-1; 13 positions match TRBD2. V was clipped by 2 bases and J by 4 bases; unmatched bases: 0. The germline CDR1 and CDR2 sequences are SGHRS and YFSETQ. This CDR3 is built from 15 residues. The CDR3 region has the DNA TGCGCCAGCAGCTTACTAGCGGGGGGGTACAATGAGCAGTTCTTC. Protein: CASSLLAGGYNEQFF.

The CDR3 DNA reads TGCAGCGTAGAGGGGTACACTGAAGCTTTCTTT. Amino acid sequence: CSVEGYTEAFF. The chain combines TRBV29-1 with TRBJ1-1, with D perhaps matching TRBD1 (5 bases). The V end lost 6 bases, the J end lost 3 bases, and 8 bases lay between the germline ends. The CDR3 runs to 11 residues. CDR1 is SQVTM and CDR2 is ANQGSEA in the germline V gene.

This clone turned up a few times. V and J are TRBV5-4 and TRBJ2-6; no reliable D call. The CDR3 is made up of 16 amino acids. Germline CDR1 is SGHNT and CDR2 is YYREEE (reference sequence). The V and J ends lost 0 bases and 0 bases respectively, with 7 bases between them. The CDR3 bases are TGTGCCAGCAGCTTGGGTGGGTCCTCTGGGGCCAACGTCCTGACTTTC. Protein product: CASSLGGSSGANVLTF.

The chain uses TRBV11-1 and TRBJ2-7; D gene ambiguous. The length of the CDR3 is 17 residues. CDR1 and CDR2 from the germline V gene are SGHAT and FQDESV (reference sequence). Trimming pared 1 base from V and 0 bases from J, leaving 16 bases between. CDR3 bases: TGTGCCAGCAGCTTAGGGCCCCAGATACTTAGCTCCTACGAGCAGTACTTC. Translated, it gives CASSLGPQILSSYEQYF.

The rearrangement links TRBV7-2 to TRBJ1-1; 7 bases agree with TRBD1. Germline V lookup: CDR1 SGHTA, CDR2 FQGNSA. The CDR3 runs to 15 residues. V was clipped by 4 bases and J by 5 bases; unmatched bases: 10. CDR3 in DNA: TGTGCCAGCAGCTCCACAACAGGGGCAGGAACTGAAGCTTTCTTT. It specifies CASSSTTGAGTEAFF.

The chain couples TRBV5-1 to TRBJ1-1; TRBD1 aligns across 9 bases. CDR1 is SGHRS, CDR2 YFSETQ, per germline. Trimming removed 4 bases from V and 1 base from J; junction bases left unmatched: 20. The CDR3 consists of 20 residues. The CDR3 protein is CASSLSGRDRDRSRNTEAFF. For the CDR3, the DNA is TGCGCCAGCAGCCTCTCGGGGAGGGACAGGGATCGGAGTAGGAACACTGAAGCTTTCTTT.

The chain recombines TRBV19 with TRBJ1-1, with D perhaps TRBD1 (5 bases). The germline V and J ends were trimmed by 5 bases and 8 bases, with 15 bases remaining between them. Germline values: CDR1 LNHDA, CDR2 SQIVND (reference sequence). The CDR3 runs to 13 residues. The CDR3 reads CASSPPRGREAFF. CDR3 nucleotide sequence: TGTGCCAGTAGTCCTCCCCGGGGACGGGAAGCTTTCTTT.

The V and J genes are TRBV5-1 and TRBJ2-3; 8 bases line up with TRBD1. Looked up from germline, CDR1 is SGHRS and CDR2 is YFSETQ. The CDR3 sequence is 15 residues long. J lost 5 bases, V lost 0 bases, and 5 bases had no gene match. The CDR3 loop is CASSLGTGTQDTQYF. CDR3 DNA: TGCGCCAGCAGCTTGGGGACAGGGACGCAAGATACGCAGTATTTT. Full variable domain (missing parts from reference TRBV5-1 and TRBJ2-3): KAGVTQTPRYLIKTRGQQVTLSCSPISGHRSVSWYQQTPGQGLQFLFEYFSETQRNKGNFPGRFSGRQFSNSRSEMNVSTLELGDSALYLCASSLGTGTQDTQYFGPGTRLTVL.

This chain links TRBV4-3 with TRBJ1-2; no clear D gene. CDR1 and CDR2 (germline): LGHNA, YSLEER. CDR3 size: 17 residues. V lost 0 bases and J 7 bases, leaving 21 bases between the germline ends. CDR3 protein: CASSQDVTRTSSSGYTF. In nucleotides, the CDR3 is TGCGCCAGCAGCCAAGATGTCACCCGCACGAGTTCCAGTGGCTACACCTTC.

The chain employs TRBV9 and TRBJ2-2; maybe TRBD1 (6 bases). Germline values: CDR1 SGDLS, CDR2 YYNGEE. V lost 6 bases and J 4 bases, leaving 19 bases between the germline ends. This CDR3 comprises 16 residues. Here the CDR3 DNA reads TGTGCCAGCAACCTATACAGGGAATGGGGCACCGGGGAGCTGTTTTTT. Its protein product is CASNLYREWGTGELFF.

The chain carries TRBV5-6 and TRBJ2-1, with 8 bases identical to TRBD1. V shed 4 bases, J shed 8 bases, and the junction held 2 bases outside the gene matches. Per germline, CDR1 SGHDT and CDR2 YYEEEE. The CDR3 runs to 12 residues. The CDR3 nucleotides are TGTGCCAGCAGCCGACAGGGGTATGAGCAGTTCTTC. Its translation is CASSRQGYEQFF.

The genes are TRBV7-2 and TRBJ1-2, with no clear D. Germline V gene sequence: CDR1 SGHTA, CDR2 FQGNSA. The CDR3 sequence is 12 residues long. V lost 6 bases and J 2 bases, leaving 7 bases between the germline ends. The DNA for the CDR3 is TGTGCCAGCAGGGCTACCAACTATGGCTACACCTTC. Translating gives CASRATNYGYTF. The entire variable domain, with the rest obtained from reference TRBV7-2 and TRBJ1-2, is as follows: GAGVSQSPSNKVTEKGKDVELRCDPISGHTALYWYRQSLGQGLEFLIYFQGNSAPDKSGLPSDRFSAERTGGSVSTLTIQRTQQEDSAVYLCASRATNYGYTFGSGTRLTVV.

The chain is built from TRBV28 and TRBJ1-2; TRBD1 matches at 7 bases. The J segment lost 3 bases and the V segment lost 6 bases, leaving 7 bases of the junction unmatched. The CDR3 has 14 residues. Germline CDR1 MDHEN, CDR2 SYDVKM. The CDR3 bases are TGTGCCAGCAGCTCCGCCGACAGGGACTATGGCTACACCTTC. Protein product: CASSSADRDYGYTF.

V and J are TRBV10-2 and TRBJ2-5; D gene uncertain. The CDR3 has 15 residues. Per germline, CDR1 WSHSY and CDR2 SAAADI. Trimming pared 4 bases from V and 0 bases from J, leaving 12 bases between. CDR3 amino acids: CASSVTRGYQETQYF. In DNA form, the CDR3 reads TGCGCCAGCAGTGTCACTCGCGGCTACCAAGAGACCCAGTACTTC.

The V and J genes are TRBV19 and TRBJ1-5, with a tentative D call TRBD1 (5 bases). V gave up 2 bases and J gave up 6 bases, with 23 bases separating them. Germline lookup yields CDR1 LNHDA and CDR2 SQIVND (reference sequence). The CDR3 sequence is 18 residues long. DNA of the CDR3: TGTGCCAGTAGTATACTCGGGGGGGTTGCTTCAACCGCTCAGCCCCAGCATTTT. Translation: CASSILGGVASTAQPQHF.

The rearrangement uses TRBV2 and TRBJ1-4; D possibly corresponds to TRBD1 (5 bases). The germline V gene encodes CDR1 SNHLY and CDR2 FYNNEI. The CDR3 contains 15 residues. The germline V and J ends were trimmed by 5 bases and 1 base, with 11 bases remaining between them. The CDR3 nucleotides are TGTGCCAGCAGTCTCAGGGTGGGAACTAATGAAAAACTGTTTTTT. This sequence encodes CASSLRVGTNEKLFF.

The chain combines TRBV28 with TRBJ1-1, with D tentatively TRBD1 (5 bases). CDR3 size: 15 residues. V gave up 5 bases and J gave up 6 bases, with 19 bases separating them. CDR1 and CDR2 from the germline V gene are MDHEN and SYDVKM. The CDR3 nucleotides read TGTGCCAGCAGTAACCCTGACAGTCTCCAAGCTGAAGCTTTCTTT. It is translated as CASSNPDSLQAEAFF.

This clone was recorded once. The chain carries TRBV6-5 and TRBJ2-2; 9 bases match TRBD2. Germline CDR1 is MNHEY and CDR2 is SVGAGI. CDR3 length equals 15 residues. With V trimmed by 6 bases and J by 3 bases, 5 bases remained unmatched. CDR3 DNA sequence: TGTGCCAGCAGGGCGGGGGGGGCCGACACCGGGGAGCTGTTTTTT. Amino acid sequence: CASRAGGADTGELFF.

The rearrangement uses TRBV7-9 and TRBJ1-2; D gene unclear. Germline V lookup: CDR1 SEHNR, CDR2 FQNEAQ (reference sequence). V was trimmed by 6 bases and J by 6 bases, leaving 14 bases between them. The CDR3 runs 13 residues. CDR3 in DNA: TGTGCCAGCAGGGGTGCCGGGTCGCATGGCTACACCTTC. Its protein is CASRGAGSHGYTF.

This clone was picked up one time. The V gene is TRBV10-2, the J gene TRBJ2-5; 13 nucleotides align to TRBD2. The CDR3 totals 15 residues. The V segment lost 7 bases and the J segment 5 bases; nucleotides outside the gene matches: 7. CDR1 is WSHSY and CDR2 is SAAADI in the germline V gene. The CDR3: CASKLAGGPGETQYF. The DNA for the CDR3 is TGCGCCAGCAAACTAGCGGGGGGGCCAGGGGAGACCCAGTACTTC.

The rearrangement links TRBV7-2 to TRBJ2-1; D gene unclear. V lost 5 bases and J lost 0, with 20 bases in between. CDR1 is SGHTA and CDR2 is FQGNSA in the germline V gene. This CDR3 has 18 residues. CDR3 nucleotides: TGTGCCAGCAGCCGTATGGGCCCTTTTGTGACCTCCTACAATGAGCAGTTCTTC. Translating it yields CASSRMGPFVTSYNEQFF.

CDR3: CARASTEETYGYTF. The DNA of the CDR3 is TGCGCCCGTGCTTCGACAGAAGAGACCTATGGCTACACCTTC. This chain uses TRBV5-1 with TRBJ1-2; D may be TRBD1 (5 bases). Trimming stripped 10 bases from V and 4 bases from J, with 20 bases between. The CDR3 runs to 14 residues. Germline CDR1 SGHRS, CDR2 YFSETQ.

The chain employs TRBV27 and TRBJ1-2; D gene uncertain. Germline values: CDR1 MNHEY, CDR2 SMNVEV (reference sequence). The CDR3 totals 13 residues. V lost 8 bases, J lost 2 bases, and 12 bases lay in between. The CDR3 DNA is TGTGCCAGCCAACCCCAAGCCAACTATGGCTACACCTTC. Amino acid sequence: CASQPQANYGYTF.

This clone occurred once. Other DNA variants within this sample encode the same CDR3. This chain uses TRBV10-3 with TRBJ1-3; 10 bases map to TRBD1. Unmatched junction bases numbered 0, after V lost 6 bases and J lost 4 bases. CDR3 length: 13 amino acids. Germline V gene sequence: CDR1 ENHRY, CDR2 SYGVKD. The CDR3 sequence: CAIRGQGGNTIYF. As DNA, the CDR3 is TGTGCCATCAGGGGACAGGGGGGAAACACCATATATTTT.

J is TRBJ1-1 and V is TRBV6-6; D is ambiguous. The length of the CDR3 is 13 residues. Per the germline V gene, CDR1 is MNHNY and CDR2 is SVGAGI (reference sequence). Trimming took off 2 bases at V and 8 bases at J, with 12 bases between the two ends. CDR3 sequence (DNA): TGTGCCAGCAGTTACCACGTCCAGTCAGAAGCTTTCTTT. Amino acid sequence: CASSYHVQSEAFF.